This T cell receptor (beta chain) was obtained from a study of T cell repertoires in cytomegalovirus infection. About the research overall: Public TCR beta signature analysis indicated the presence of both CMV infection and matching HLA type. General study findings and limits: Frequencies of public TCR beta families were cumulated, and this identified carriers of CMV plus the relevant HLA. Within the response measured ex vivo, HLA-C-restricted CMV-specific TCR beta clonotypes were dominant.

With regard to this clonotype: Its antigen is unidentified.

TCRdb re-derived calls from the reads in MiXCR, one entry per CDR3 protein. This table has under 850,000 distinct CDR3 sequences, roughly a third appearing once. The V gene's germline CDR1 is SGDLS and CDR2 YYNGEE. The CDR3 covers 13 residues. Deletions cut 1 base from V and 7 bases from J, with 11 bases between. This receptor was obtained from a human donor in good health (CMV status not recorded). Some clones in this sample may be carry-over from other donors' samples. What was sequenced was PBMCs. The chain uses TRBV9 and TRBJ1-2; weak D call: TRBD1 (5 bases). The chain's CDR3 is CASSVTGDSGYTF. The CDR3 DNA sequence: TGTGCCAGCAGCGTAACGGGGGATAGTGGCTACACCTTC. The entire variable domain, with the rest obtained from reference TRBV9 and TRBJ1-2, is as follows: DSGVTQTPKHLITATGQRVTLRCSPRSGDLSVYWYQQSLDQGLQFLIQYYNGEERAKGNILERFSAQQFPDLHSELNLSSLELGDSALYFCASSVTGDSGYTFGSGTRLTVV.